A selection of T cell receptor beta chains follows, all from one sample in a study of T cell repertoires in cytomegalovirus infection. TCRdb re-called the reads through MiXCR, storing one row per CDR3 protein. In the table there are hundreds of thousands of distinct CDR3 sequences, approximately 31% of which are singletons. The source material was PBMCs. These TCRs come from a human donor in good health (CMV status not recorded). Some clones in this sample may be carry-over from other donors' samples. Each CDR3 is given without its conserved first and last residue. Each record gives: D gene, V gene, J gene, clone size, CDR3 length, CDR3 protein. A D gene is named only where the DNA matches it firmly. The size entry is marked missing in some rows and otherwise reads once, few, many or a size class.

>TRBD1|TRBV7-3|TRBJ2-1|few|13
ASTPTGGHGNEQF
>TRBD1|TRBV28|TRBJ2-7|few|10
ASGDRAYEQY
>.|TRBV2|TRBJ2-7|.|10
ASKKEAYEQY
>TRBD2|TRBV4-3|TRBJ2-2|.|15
ASSRAWGGVNTGELF
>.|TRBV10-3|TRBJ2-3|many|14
AISDSYYGVTDTQY
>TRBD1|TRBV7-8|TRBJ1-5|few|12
ASSPGQGVYPQH
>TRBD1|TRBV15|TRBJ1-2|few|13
ATLGQGSVSYGYT
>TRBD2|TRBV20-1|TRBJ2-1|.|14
SARDRAGGPANEQF
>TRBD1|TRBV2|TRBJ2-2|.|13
ASTGTGGNTGELF
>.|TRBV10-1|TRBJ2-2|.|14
ASRGSGAQNTGELF
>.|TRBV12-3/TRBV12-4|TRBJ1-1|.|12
ASTSGLPNTEAF
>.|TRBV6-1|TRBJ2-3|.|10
ASSWFTDTQY
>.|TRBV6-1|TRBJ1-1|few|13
ASRKGGGMNTEAF
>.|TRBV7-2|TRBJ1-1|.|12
ASSLALVNTEAF
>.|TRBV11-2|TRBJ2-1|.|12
ASKGGGVYNEQF
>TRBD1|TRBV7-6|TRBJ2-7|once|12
ASSSRQGSHEQY
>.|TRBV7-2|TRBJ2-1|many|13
ASSLTRERHNEQF
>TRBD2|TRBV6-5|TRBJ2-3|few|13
ASSPPFAGADTQY
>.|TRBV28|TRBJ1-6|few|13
ASSLEGTENSPLH
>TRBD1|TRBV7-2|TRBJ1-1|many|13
ASSSMGQGGTEAF
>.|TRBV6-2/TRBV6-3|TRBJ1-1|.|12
ASSPPALNTEAF
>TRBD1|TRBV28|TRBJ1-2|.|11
ASSKGTVLRYT
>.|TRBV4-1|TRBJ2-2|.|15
ASSHDRGRANTGELF
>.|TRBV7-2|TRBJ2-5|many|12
ASSKNPATETQY
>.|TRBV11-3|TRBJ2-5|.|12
ASSLRGSSETQY
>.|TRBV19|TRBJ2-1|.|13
ASSISGTGIGEQF
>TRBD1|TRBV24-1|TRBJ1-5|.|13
ATSEGTGDNQPQH
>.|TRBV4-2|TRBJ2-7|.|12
ASSQDNHPYEQY
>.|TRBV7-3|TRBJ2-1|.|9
ASSVHDEQF
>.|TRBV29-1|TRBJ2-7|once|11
SVESRDSYEQY
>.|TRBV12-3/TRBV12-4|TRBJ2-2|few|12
ASSLGGLAGELF
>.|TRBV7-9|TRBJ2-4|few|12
ASSSSRTENIQY
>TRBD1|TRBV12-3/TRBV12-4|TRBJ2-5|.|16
ASSLATLRDRDFWTQY
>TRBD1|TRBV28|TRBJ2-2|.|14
ASSSPGQLRAGELF
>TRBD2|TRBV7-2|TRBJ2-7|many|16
ASSLGLAGISSSYEQY
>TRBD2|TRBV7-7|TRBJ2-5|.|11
ASSGTSGETQY
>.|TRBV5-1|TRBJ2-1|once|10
ASSSTSYELF
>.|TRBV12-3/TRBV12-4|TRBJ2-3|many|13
ASSFQGQGTDTQY
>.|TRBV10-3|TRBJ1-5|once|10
AISHGGQPQH
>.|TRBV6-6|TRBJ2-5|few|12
ASSYGPPLETQY
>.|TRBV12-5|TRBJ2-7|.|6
AESKQY
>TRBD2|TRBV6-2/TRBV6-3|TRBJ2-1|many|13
ASTRTSGEDNEQF
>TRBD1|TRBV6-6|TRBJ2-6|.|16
ASSSRDRAVAGANVLT
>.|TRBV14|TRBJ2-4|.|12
ASSHRAGKNIQY
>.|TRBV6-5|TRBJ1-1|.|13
ASSLHPRLGTEAF
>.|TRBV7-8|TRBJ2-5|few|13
ASSLGVGRRETQY
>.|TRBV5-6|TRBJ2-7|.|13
ASSSPTESSYEQY
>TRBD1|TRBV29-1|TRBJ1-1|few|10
SVDVQGAEAF
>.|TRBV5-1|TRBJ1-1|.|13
ASSLVGGGQTEAF
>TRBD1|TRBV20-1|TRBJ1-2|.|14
SASSGTGDLNYGYT
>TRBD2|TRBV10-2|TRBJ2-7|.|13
ASSEAGGRTYEQY
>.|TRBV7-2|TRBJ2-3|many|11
ASSPRATDTQY
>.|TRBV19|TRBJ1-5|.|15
ASSIARRRESNQPQH
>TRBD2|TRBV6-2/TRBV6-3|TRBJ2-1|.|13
ASSGGAGDYNEQF
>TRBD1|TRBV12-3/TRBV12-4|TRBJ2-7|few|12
ASSIGTGNHEQY
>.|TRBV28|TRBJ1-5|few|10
ASSFDGQPQH
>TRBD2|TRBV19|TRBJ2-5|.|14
ASSISRRGVGETQY